A single sample is the source of the 17 T cell receptor beta chains below, sequenced in a study of blood T cell repertoires in COVID-19. Clones were sequenced by immunoSEQ multiplex PCR, and TCRdb holds only the in-frame ones, with some missing. Here the sample spans 150,000 or so clones, 80% to 90% being singletons. Sequencing used peripheral blood. Receptor source: a woman aged 55 to 70 with COVID-19, enrolled during active disease.

This clone was seen only a few times. The genes are TRBV7-6 and TRBJ2-3; D might be TRBD2 (7 bases). Germline CDR1 reads SGHVS; CDR2 reads FNYEAQ. V lost 8 bases and J lost 2, with 17 bases in between. The CDR3 is made up of 15 amino acids. This CDR3 is CASGFGGGLTDTQYF. CDR3 DNA: TGTGCCAGCGGGTTTGGGGGGGGCCTCACAGATACGCAGTATTTT.

CDR3 amino acids: CASSLEGGARGRDTDTQYF. The CDR3 region has the DNA TGTGCCAGCAGCTTAGAAGGAGGGGCGAGGGGGCGGGACACAGATACGCAGTATTTT. The genes are TRBV7-2 and TRBJ2-3, with D perhaps TRBD1 (7 bases). V lost 1 base to trimming and J lost 2 bases, with 22 bases between them. The CDR3 covers 19 residues. Germline CDR1 SGHTA, CDR2 FQGNSA.

Only one count was recorded for this clone. This rearrangement joins TRBV2 to TRBJ2-5, with 7 bases matching TRBD1. V lost 6 bases, J lost 4 bases, and 8 bases stayed unmatched. Germline V gives CDR1 SNHLY, CDR2 FYNNEI. The CDR3 loop spans 14 amino acids. In DNA form, the CDR3 reads TGTGCCAGCAGGGCTGACAGGGTGCGAGAGACCCAGTACTTC. This codes for CASRADRVRETQYF. The whole variable domain, filled in from reference TRBV2 and TRBJ2-5, reads EPEVTQTPSHQVTQMGQEVILRCVPISNHLYFYWYRQILGQKVEFLVSFYNNEISEKSEIFDDQFSVERPDGSNFTLKIRSTKLEDSAMYFCASRADRVRETQYFGPGTRLLVL.

The V and J genes are TRBV24-1 and TRBJ2-2; tentatively, D is TRBD2 (5 bases). Trimming shortened V by 7 bases and J by 0 bases, and 11 bases separated the two germline ends. The CDR3 is 15 amino acids. Germline CDR1 and CDR2: KGHDR and SFDVKD. CDR3 in amino acids: CATSLTGANTGELFF. CDR3 DNA sequence: TGTGCCACCAGCTTAACCGGGGCGAACACCGGGGAGCTGTTTTTT.

The chain combines TRBV7-2 with TRBJ1-3; D perhaps matches TRBD1 (6 bases). Germline CDR1 is SGHTA and CDR2 is FQGNSA. The CDR3 is made up of 15 amino acids. Trimming removed 1 base from V and 4 bases from J, with 11 bases in between. DNA for the CDR3: TGTGCCAGCAGCTTAGAGGGGGACGCAGGAAACACCATATATTTT. Translating gives CASSLEGDAGNTIYF.

This chain joins TRBV6-5 and TRBJ1-5, with a possible D match to TRBD1 (5 bases). Germline V lookup: CDR1 MNHEY, CDR2 SVGAGI. This CDR3 region has 14 residues. Trimming took 6 bases from V and 5 from J, leaving 14 bases between them. The CDR3 DNA sequence: TGTGCCAGCAGGCCGGTGGACAAAGATCAGCCCCAGCATTTT. Its protein is CASRPVDKDQPQHF.

The CDR3 is CASSAPGQGNREQYF. The CDR3 region has the DNA TGTGCCAGCAGCGCCCCGGGACAGGGGAATCGGGAGCAGTACTTC. This rearrangement joins TRBV7-3 to TRBJ2-7; TRBD1 matches at 10 bases. The CDR3 runs 15 residues. Germline trimming cut 5 bases from V and 7 bases from J; bases unmatched to any gene: 11. CDR1 and CDR2 (germline): SGHTA, FQGTGA. The full variable domain, rest sourced from reference TRBV7-3 and TRBJ2-7, is GAGVSQTPSNKVTEKGKYVELRCDPISGHTALYWYRQSLGQGPEFLIYFQGTGAADDSGLPNDRFFAVRPEGSVSTLKIQRTERGDSAVYLCASSAPGQGNREQYFGPGTRLTVT.

The V call is TRBV2, the J call TRBJ2-7; 8 bases fit TRBD2. The length of the CDR3 is 13 residues. CDR1 SNHLY and CDR2 FYNNEI come from the germline V gene. J lost 0 bases, V lost 6 bases, and 1 base had no gene match. Here the CDR3 DNA reads TGTGCCAGCAGCGGGACTAGCTCCTACGAGCAGTACTTC. It translates to CASSGTSSYEQYF.

V is TRBV25-1 and J is TRBJ1-2; 8 bases agree with TRBD1. Looked up from germline, CDR1 is MGHDK and CDR2 is SYGVNS. The CDR3 loop spans 13 amino acids. V lost 6 bases and J lost 7; bases outside the gene matches: 7. The CDR3 region is CASRGQDYRGYTF. In nucleotides, the CDR3 is TGTGCCAGCAGGGGACAGGACTATCGTGGCTACACCTTC.

The chain recombines TRBV19 with TRBJ2-1; TRBD2 matches at 14 bases. V lost 3 bases and J lost 4; bases outside the gene matches: 8. Germline V lookup: CDR1 LNHDA, CDR2 SQIVND (reference sequence). The CDR3 contains 18 residues. CDR3 residues: CASSMATGTSGGYNEQFF. DNA of the CDR3: TGTGCCAGTAGTATGGCCACCGGGACTAGCGGGGGTTACAATGAGCAGTTCTTC.

The chain is built from TRBV19 and TRBJ1-1; D uncertain. Trimming left V 1 base short and J 2 bases short, with 11 bases between. Per germline, CDR1 LNHDA and CDR2 SQIVND (reference sequence). This CDR3 is 15 amino acids long. The CDR3 nucleotides read TGTGCCAGTAGTATAGTCGCGCAGGTCAACACTGAAGCTTTCTTT. Translation gives CASSIVAQVNTEAFF.

This clone was observed a few times. This chain joins TRBV7-8 and TRBJ2-2; TRBD2 agrees at 8 bases. V gave up 6 bases and J gave up 5 bases; unmatched junction bases: 5. Per germline, CDR1 SGHVS and CDR2 FQNEAQ. This CDR3 is built from 14 residues. CDR3: CASSPRGATGELFF. As DNA, the CDR3 is TGTGCCAGCAGTCCGCGGGGGGCGACCGGGGAGCTGTTTTTT.

The V and J genes are TRBV7-6 and TRBJ2-1; 10 bases line up with TRBD2. V lost 1 base and J lost 2; bases outside the gene matches: 5. This CDR3 is built from 17 residues. Looked up from germline, CDR1 is SGHVS and CDR2 is FNYEAQ. The chain's CDR3 is CASSLGRLAGAYNEQFF. CDR3 DNA sequence: TGTGCCAGCAGCTTAGGGCGCCTAGCGGGGGCCTACAATGAGCAGTTCTTC.

The chain uses TRBV3-1 (or the pseudogene TRBV3-2) and TRBJ1-1, with a possible D match to TRBD1 (6 bases). V lost 4 bases to trimming and J lost 8 bases, with 23 bases between them. CDR1 is LGHDT, CDR2 YNNKEL, per germline (reference sequence). CDR3 length: 16 amino acids. The chain's CDR3 is CASSRARQADMLEAFF. CDR3 in DNA: TGTGCCAGCAGCCGTGCGAGACAGGCAGATATGTTGGAAGCTTTCTTT.

V usage is TRBV11-2 and J usage is TRBJ1-2; no clear D. Trimming removed 3 bases from V and 5 bases from J, with 19 bases in between. Germline lookup yields CDR1 SGHAT and CDR2 FQNNGV. The CDR3 loop spans 16 amino acids. The DNA for the CDR3 is TGTGCCAGCAGCTTTGCCAGGTATACCGAAGATTATGGCTACACCTTC. This gives the protein CASSFARYTEDYGYTF.

This chain joins TRBV6-2 or TRBV6-3 and TRBJ1-2; no firm D call. V dropped 1 base and J dropped 2 bases, with 14 bases sitting between them. Germline CDR1 reads MNHEY; CDR2 reads SVGEGT. The CDR3 sequence is 16 residues long. This chain's CDR3 is CASSYWRPGANYGYTF. The CDR3 DNA is TGTGCCAGCAGTTACTGGAGGCCAGGCGCGAACTATGGCTACACCTTC.

The chain combines TRBV9 with TRBJ2-2; no clear D. Germline CDR1 and CDR2: SGDLS and YYNGEE. The CDR3 has 16 residues. The germline V and J ends were trimmed by 0 bases and 5 bases, with 14 bases remaining between them. CDR3 coding DNA: TGTGCCAGCAGCGTAGCTACCATGTCAGCGACCGGGGAGCTGTTTTTT. Translating it yields CASSVATMSATGELFF.